This T cell receptor (beta chain) was observed in a study of patients and donors after allogeneic stem cell transplantation. This clonotype was observed many times. V dropped 4 bases and J dropped 2; count of bases not matched to a gene: 5. The germline gives CDR1 SGHRS, CDR2 YFSETQ. This CDR3 is built from 15 residues. From the RT-PCR reads, TCRdb called clonotypes with MiXCR, one entry per CDR3 protein. The sample carries over 350,000 distinct CDR3 sequences, around 16% recorded once. The chain carries TRBV5-1 and TRBJ2-3, with 9 bases matching TRBD2. Sequenced input: blood, either unsorted or a sorted T cell fraction (not recorded which). This TCR was recovered from a human donor who was either an allogeneic HSCT recipient or a stem cell or donor lymphocyte infusion donor (not recorded which). It is not recorded whose cells these are; they may come from a transplant donor. CDR3 region: CASSRLAASTDTQYF. CDR3 in DNA: TGCGCCAGCAGCCGACTAGCGGCTTCCACAGATACGCAGTATTTT.